One and the same sample provided the 15 T cell receptor beta chains below, sequenced in a study of cytomegalovirus exposure and HLA in healthy donors. Vbeta (60) and Jbeta (13) primers were used in the PCR. Measured with immunoSEQ multiplex PCR; TCRdb has only the in-frame clones, and not every one. The sample includes approximately 120,000 clones, 83% of them seen just once. Sequencing used PBMCs. These receptors all come from a woman aged 40-49 years in good health and CMV-seropositive.

The gene calls are TRBV19 and TRBJ2-1; D call uncertain. Looked up from germline, CDR1 is LNHDA and CDR2 is SQIVND (reference sequence). The CDR3 contains 13 residues. The V and J ends lost 1 base and 7 bases respectively, with 8 bases between them. The CDR3 DNA reads TGTGCCAGTAGTATAGGGATCAGGAATGAGCAGTTCTTC. Protein product: CASSIGIRNEQFF.

This rearrangement joins TRBV9 to TRBJ2-1, with 7 positions matching TRBD2. Germline V gene lookup returns CDR1 SGDLS and CDR2 YYNGEE. V dropped 4 bases and J dropped 9; count of bases not matched to a gene: 16. This CDR3 spans 16 amino acids. The CDR3 reads CASSLPAGAGDGEQFF. The DNA of the CDR3 is TGTGCCAGCAGCCTCCCCGCCGGGGCGGGAGACGGTGAGCAGTTCTTC.

The chain links TRBV4-2 to TRBJ2-3; 8 bases line up with TRBD2. The germline V gene has CDR1 LGHNA and CDR2 YNFKEQ. The CDR3 consists of 18 residues. After removal of 1 base from V and 1 base from J, the junction contained 10 bases not matched to a gene. The CDR3 sequence: CASSQVSSGRSRTDTQYF. The DNA for the CDR3 is TGTGCCAGCAGCCAAGTCTCTAGCGGGCGGTCCCGCACAGATACGCAGTATTTT.

V and J are TRBV6-1 and TRBJ1-2, with 8 bases aligning to TRBD1. J was trimmed by 7 bases and V by 3 bases; bases with no gene match: 7. Germline CDR1 is MNHNS and CDR2 is SASEGT. The CDR3 extends over 14 amino acids. The CDR3 spells CASSEGQEFIGYTF. The CDR3, as DNA: TGTGCCAGCAGTGAGGGACAGGAGTTTATTGGCTACACCTTC.

This clone was counted only a few times. The genes are TRBV6-1 and TRBJ2-1; 9 nucleotides align to TRBD1. Per germline, CDR1 MNHNS and CDR2 SASEGT. The CDR3 sequence is 15 residues long. With V trimmed by 6 bases and J by 2 bases, 5 bases remained unmatched. The CDR3 bases are TGTGCCAGCAGGCGGACAGGGGAAACCTACAATGAGCAGTTCTTC. This codes for CASRRTGETYNEQFF.

V and J are TRBV5-4 and TRBJ2-7, with D perhaps matching TRBD1 (6 bases). CDR1 is SGHNT, CDR2 YYREEE, per germline (reference sequence). Trimming took off 0 bases at V and 0 bases at J, with 16 bases between the two ends. There are 17 residues in the CDR3. CDR3 sequence: CASSLENRVTASYEQYF. CDR3 sequence (DNA): TGTGCCAGCAGCTTGGAGAACAGGGTAACGGCCTCCTACGAGCAGTACTTC.

The rearrangement uses TRBV7-2 and TRBJ2-1; TRBD2 aligns across 11 bases. Germline lookup yields CDR1 SGHTA and CDR2 FQGNSA. With 1 base clipped from V and 4 bases from J, the junction kept 6 bases outside the gene matches. The CDR3 has 17 amino acids. This CDR3 reads CASSLVSRTSGYNEQFF. The CDR3 nucleotides read TGTGCCAGCAGCTTAGTATCCAGGACTAGCGGGTACAATGAGCAGTTCTTC. The whole variable domain, remainder taken from reference TRBV7-2 and TRBJ2-1, is GAGVSQSPSNKVTEKGKDVELRCDPISGHTALYWYRQSLGQGLEFLIYFQGNSAPDKSGLPSDRFSAERTGGSVSTLTIQRTQQEDSAVYLCASSLVSRTSGYNEQFFGPGTRLTVL.

This chain connects TRBV25-1 to TRBJ2-5, with D perhaps TRBD2 (5 bases). This CDR3 region has 15 residues. Germline CDR1 reads MGHDK; CDR2 reads SYGVNS. Trimming took off 6 bases at V and 0 bases at J, with 14 bases between the two ends. CDR3 coding DNA: TGTGCCAGCAGCCCGAGGGTAGGATACCAAGAGACCCAGTACTTC. It yields the protein CASSPRVGYQETQYF. Using reference TRBV25-1 and TRBJ2-5 for the parts outside the CDR3, the full variable domain is EADIYQTPRYLVIGTGKKITLECSQTMGHDKMYWYQQDPGMELHLIHYSYGVNSTEKGDLSSESTVSRIRTEHFPLTLESARPSHTSQYLCASSPRVGYQETQYFGPGTRLLVL.

V gene TRBV29-1 combines with J gene TRBJ1-2; D is possibly TRBD1 (6 bases). The CDR3 spans 13 residues. Trimming took off 3 bases at V and 2 bases at J, with 10 bases between the two ends. CDR1 is SQVTM, CDR2 ANQGSEA, per germline. This chain's CDR3 is CSVDTGQNYGYTF. CDR3 in DNA: TGCAGCGTTGATACAGGGCAGAACTATGGCTACACCTTC. Filled out from reference TRBV29-1 and TRBJ1-2, the complete variable domain reads SAVISQKPSRDICQRGTSLTIQCQVDSQVTMMFWYRQQPGQSLTLIATANQGSEATYESGFVIDKFPISRPNLTFSTLTVSNMSPEDSSIYLCSVDTGQNYGYTFGSGTRLTVV.

V usage is TRBV2 and J usage is TRBJ1-1, with 12 bases matching TRBD1. Germline V lookup: CDR1 SNHLY, CDR2 FYNNEI. CDR3 length: 14 amino acids. The V and J ends lost 8 bases and 4 bases, in that order; junction bases with no gene match: 5. The CDR3 loop reads CASGTGGLLTEAFF. The CDR3 DNA reads TGTGCCAGCGGGACAGGGGGCCTCCTCACTGAAGCTTTCTTT.

V usage is TRBV10-3 and J usage is TRBJ1-6; 9 bases map to TRBD1. There are 14 residues in the CDR3. Looked up from germline, CDR1 is ENHRY and CDR2 is SYGVKD. After removal of 5 bases from V and 7 bases from J, the junction contained 3 bases not matched to a gene. This chain's CDR3 is CAISLGQGNSPLHF. The CDR3 region has the DNA TGTGCCATCAGTTTAGGACAGGGGAATTCACCCCTCCACTTT.

A remark on this clone: Compared with germline, one end of the junction differs, possibly owing to a read error. The chain is built from TRBV7-9 and TRBJ2-5; D not resolved. Germline values: CDR1 SEHNR, CDR2 FQNEAQ (reference sequence). There are 12 residues in the CDR3. The CDR3 DNA reads as TGTTCCAGCAGCTTATCTCAAGAGACCCAGTACTTC. Translation gives CSSSLSQETQYF.

The CDR3 protein is CAISEYGLADEQFF. In DNA, the CDR3 is TGTGCCATCAGTGAGTATGGGCTAGCGGATGAGCAGTTCTTC. This chain connects TRBV10-3 to TRBJ2-1, with 7 bases matching TRBD2. The CDR3 consists of 14 residues. CDR1 is ENHRY, CDR2 SYGVKD, per germline. V dropped 1 base and J dropped 8; count of bases not matched to a gene: 5.

The chain uses TRBV5-1 and TRBJ2-3; 10 nucleotides align to TRBD2. The V segment lost 4 bases and the J segment 7 bases; nucleotides outside the gene matches: 12. Germline CDR1 SGHRS, CDR2 YFSETQ. The CDR3 is 16 residues long. CDR3 sequence: CASSRSLAGWDNTQYF. Written as DNA, the CDR3 is TGCGCCAGCAGCCGCTCACTAGCGGGATGGGATAATACGCAGTATTTT.

This clone was picked up one time. The chain combines TRBV5-1 with TRBJ2-7, with D unresolved. The ends were cut back, 4 bases at V and 4 bases at J, with 9 bases in the middle. Germline assignment: CDR1 SGHRS and CDR2 YFSETQ. This CDR3 region has 12 residues. CDR3 loop: CASSPPGYEQYF. In nucleotides, the CDR3 is TGCGCCAGCAGCCCCCCCGGGTACGAGCAGTACTTC. Together with reference TRBV5-1 and TRBJ2-7, the CDR3 gives the full variable domain: KAGVTQTPRYLIKTRGQQVTLSCSPISGHRSVSWYQQTPGQGLQFLFEYFSETQRNKGNFPGRFSGRQFSNSRSEMNVSTLELGDSALYLCASSPPGYEQYFGPGTRLTVT.